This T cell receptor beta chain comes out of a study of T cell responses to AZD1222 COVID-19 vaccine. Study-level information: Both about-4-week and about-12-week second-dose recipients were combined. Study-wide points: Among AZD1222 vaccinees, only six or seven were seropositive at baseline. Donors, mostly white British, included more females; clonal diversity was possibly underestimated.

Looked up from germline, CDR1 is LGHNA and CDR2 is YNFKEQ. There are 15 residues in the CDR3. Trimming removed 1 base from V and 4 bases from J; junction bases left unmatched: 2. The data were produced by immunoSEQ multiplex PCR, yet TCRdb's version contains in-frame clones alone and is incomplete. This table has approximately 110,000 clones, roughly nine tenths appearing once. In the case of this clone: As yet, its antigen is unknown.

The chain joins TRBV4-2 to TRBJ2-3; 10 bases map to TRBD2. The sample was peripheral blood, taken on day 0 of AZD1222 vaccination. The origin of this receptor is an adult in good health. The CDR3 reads CASSQASGSADTQYF. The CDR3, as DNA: TGTGCCAGCAGCCAAGCTAGCGGGAGCGCAGATACGCAGTATTTT.